Below are 28 T cell receptor beta chains sequenced from a single sample in a study of tumor-infiltrating lymphocytes in primary liver carcinoma. Unsorted whole blood yielded the blood RNA, and germline DNA was also extracted. A primer matching the constant region was used to make TCR beta cDNA from around 460 ng of total RNA. Library construction for TCR beta comprised three nested multiplex PCR rounds performed with slightly modified ARM-PCR. Primers for the first two PCR rounds were TRBV1-TRBV30 forward primers and a C-beta reverse primer (approximately 10 cycles per round). Via MiXCR, TCRdb re-called the multiplex PCR reads, giving one row per CDR3 protein. This table has 310,000 or so distinct CDR3 sequences, roughly two thirds appearing once. Sequenced sample: peripheral blood. These receptor sequences come from a middle-aged man with primary liver carcinoma and hepatitis B virus infection.

The chain uses TRBV28 and TRBJ2-1, with TRBD1 as a possible D gene (6 bases). Deletions cut 8 bases from V and 4 bases from J, with 15 bases between. CDR1 is MDHEN and CDR2 is SYDVKM in the germline V gene. The CDR3 is 14 amino acids. The CDR3, as DNA: TGTGCCAGCCGCCCTGGGGGCATGTACAATGAGCAGTTCTTC. As protein: CASRPGGMYNEQFF.

This chain connects TRBV12-5 to TRBJ1-3; no clear D. CDR1 and CDR2 from the germline V gene are LGHNT and FRNRAP. The V end lost 7 bases, the J end lost 1 base, and 8 bases lay between the germline ends. The CDR3 is 13 amino acids. In DNA form, the CDR3 reads TGTGCTAGTGAAATCGGGTCTGGAAACACCATATATTTT. Protein sequence: CASEIGSGNTIYF.

Regarding this clonotype: The conserved phenylalanine or tryptophan is not found at the CDR3 terminus, so this likely reflects a read error. V is TRBV6-1 and J is TRBJ1-6, with D possibly matching TRBD1 (6 bases). V dropped 0 bases and J dropped 11 bases, with 17 bases sitting between them. The CDR3 contains 16 residues. CDR1 is MNHNS and CDR2 is SASEGT in the germline V gene. CDR3 coding DNA: TGTGCCAGCAGTGAAGCTCGGGAACCAAGGGGGACACCCCTCCACCTT. Encoded protein: CASSEAREPRGTPLHL.

This clonotype was counted a few times. This may come from a read error, since a much larger clone is one base off. The chain carries TRBV6-6 and TRBJ2-6; 8 bases fit TRBD1. Germline V gene lookup returns CDR1 MNHNY and CDR2 SVGAGI (reference sequence). The CDR3 is 16 residues long. The DNA of the CDR3 is TGTGCCAGCAGTTACCAGACAGGGGCTGGGGCCAACGTCCCGACTTTC. This sequence encodes CASSYQTGAGANVPTF.

V is TRBV30 and J is TRBJ1-2; TRBD1 is a possible D gene (5 bases). The CDR3 is 12 residues long. Germline V gene lookup returns CDR1 GTSNPN and CDR2 SVGIG (reference sequence). The germline V and J ends were trimmed by 5 bases and 6 bases, with 13 bases remaining between them. Here the CDR3 reads CAWGPSRDGYTF. The CDR3 DNA follows: TGTGCCTGGGGGCCATCCAGGGATGGCTACACCTTC.

CDR3: CASSLLRAGELFF. In DNA, the CDR3 is TGTGCCAGCAGTTTATTGAGAGCCGGGGAGCTGTTTTTT. J is TRBJ2-2 and V is TRBV28; D is ambiguous. The CDR3 has 13 amino acids. Germline assignment: CDR1 MDHEN and CDR2 SYDVKM. Trimming shortened V by 1 base and J by 6 bases, and 6 bases separated the two germline ends.

About this clonotype: A much larger clone differs from this one at a single base, so this may be a read error. This sequence joins TRBV6-2 or TRBV6-3 and TRBJ2-3; D assignment may be TRBD1 or TRBD2 (5 bases each). Germline V gene data show CDR1 as MNHEY and CDR2 as SVGEGT. CDR3 length equals 19 residues. With 7 bases removed from V and 5 bases from J, the gap between germline ends came to 31 bases. In DNA, the CDR3 is TGTGCCAGCAATCTAATGGGACGACACACGGGTACGGTCGTAGATACGCAGTATTTT. It translates to CASNLMGRHTGTVVDTQYF.

The gene calls are TRBV11-2 and TRBJ2-7, with 15 bases aligning to TRBD2. Germline V CDR1 and CDR2: SGHAT, FQNNGV. After removal of 7 bases from V and 1 base from J, the junction contained 17 bases not matched to a gene. The length of the CDR3 is 20 residues. DNA of the CDR3: TGTGCCAGCAACTCCGGGACTAGCGGGAGGATGCTAGCGGGATCCTACGAGCAGTACTTC. Its protein product is CASNSGTSGRMLAGSYEQYF.

The table lists this clonotype with a few counts. J is TRBJ2-3 and V is TRBV30; D uncertain. The CDR3 has 12 amino acids. V gave up 2 bases and J gave up 3 bases, with 6 bases separating them. Per the germline V gene, CDR1 is GTSNPN and CDR2 is SVGIG (reference sequence). CDR3 coding DNA: TGTGCCTGGAGTCCAACGACAGATACGCAGTATTTT. Translation gives CAWSPTTDTQYF. Combining the CDR3 with reference TRBV30 and TRBJ2-3 gives the whole variable domain SQTIHQWPATLVQPVGSPLSLECTVEGTSNPNLYWYRQAAGRGLQLLFYSVGIGQISSEVPQNLSASRPQDRQFILSSKKLLLSDSGFYLCAWSPTTDTQYFGPGTRLTVL.

A note on this clonotype: At one of its ends the junction is not consistent with the germline gene, which may arise from a read error. The gene calls are TRBV6-5 and TRBJ1-2, with a tentative D call TRBD1 (6 bases). This CDR3 is 15 amino acids long. Germline lookup yields CDR1 MNHEY and CDR2 SVGAGI. CDR3: CAISYSLQGYDGYTF. Here the CDR3 DNA reads TGTGCCATCAGTTACTCGTTACAGGGATATGATGGTTACACCTTC.

A word on this clonotype: In this CDR3 the conserved last residue, phenylalanine or tryptophan, is missing, so a read error is likely. CDR3 DNA: TGTGCCAGCAGCTCCTGGGTCGGGAACTACAATGAGCAGTTCTTA. It yields the protein CASSSWVGNYNEQFL. The chain has TRBV11-2 and TRBJ2-1, with a possible D match to TRBD2 (5 bases). V dropped 4 bases and J dropped 3 bases, with 13 bases sitting between them. Per germline, CDR1 SGHAT and CDR2 FQNNGV. The CDR3 totals 15 residues.

Many counts were recorded for this clonotype. The chain couples TRBV11-2 to TRBJ2-7, with D possibly being TRBD2 (6 bases). Looked up from germline, CDR1 is SGHAT and CDR2 is FQNNGV. The CDR3 contains 14 residues. Trimming removed 0 bases at V and 2 bases at J, with 8 bases between. The CDR3 reads CASSLDGSAYEQYF. The CDR3 nucleotides read TGTGCCAGCAGCTTAGACGGGAGTGCCTACGAGCAGTACTTC.

This clonotype has a count of ten or more. The chain has TRBV12-3 or TRBV12-4 and TRBJ2-1; D unresolved. Trimming took 4 bases from V and 3 from J, leaving 7 bases between them. The length of the CDR3 is 13 residues. Here the CDR3 DNA reads TGTGCCAGCAGTTCGTTGGGCTACAATGAGCAGTTCTTC. This translates into CASSSLGYNEQFF.

With regard to this clonotype: The CDR3 does not close with the conserved phenylalanine or tryptophan, likely indicating a read error. The CDR3 coding sequence is TGTACCAGCAGTCAACAGGACTACGAGCAGTACCTC. It translates to CTSSQQDYEQYL. The chain recombines TRBV6-2 or TRBV6-3 with TRBJ2-7; possibly TRBD1 for D (5 bases). There are 12 residues in the CDR3. In germline, CDR1 is MNHEY, CDR2 SVGEGT.

This clonotype has a count of ten or more. The chain employs TRBV11-1 and TRBJ2-1; TRBD2 matches at 11 bases. Germline CDR1 is SGHAT and CDR2 is FQDESV (reference sequence). The CDR3 length is 15 residues. Unmatched junction bases numbered 6, after V lost 5 bases and J lost 6 bases. This CDR3 reads CASSLSGTSGNEQFF. The CDR3 nucleotides read TGTGCCAGCAGCCTATCCGGGACTAGCGGCAATGAGCAGTTCTTC.

For this clonotype: Since a much larger clone is just one base distant, this may be a read error. This rearrangement joins TRBV4-2 to TRBJ2-7; no clear D. The germline CDR1 and CDR2 sequences are LGHNA and YNFKEQ. V lost 0 bases to trimming and J lost 6 bases, with 18 bases between them. This CDR3 spans 16 amino acids. CDR3 DNA sequence: TGTGCCAGCAGCCAAGATGAAGGCGGTCCCTGGGGCGAGCAGTACTTC. It specifies CASSQDEGGPWGEQYF.

This clonotype has ten or more counts. The chain employs TRBV5-4 and TRBJ2-1; 11 positions agree with TRBD2. The V and J ends lost 4 bases and 6 bases, in that order; junction bases with no gene match: 6. In germline, CDR1 is SGHNT, CDR2 YYREEE (reference sequence). This CDR3 has 15 residues. The CDR3 sequence is CASSPRLAGGNEQFF. In DNA, the CDR3 is TGTGCCAGCAGCCCCCGGCTAGCGGGAGGCAATGAGCAGTTCTTC. Based on the CDR3 plus reference TRBV5-4 and TRBJ2-1, the full variable domain is ETGVTQSPTHLIKTRGQQVTLRCSSQSGHNTVSWYQQALGQGPQFIFQYYREEENGRGNFPPRFSGLQFPNYSSELNVNALELDDSALYLCASSPRLAGGNEQFFGPGTRLTVL.

Turning to this clonotype: A read error may account for a junction end that differs from germline. The chain recombines TRBV11-2 with TRBJ2-3; 7 nucleotides agree with TRBD2. CDR1 and CDR2 from the germline V gene are SGHAT and FQNNGV. The CDR3 covers 16 residues. CDR3 region: CASNLESGISTDTQYF. For the CDR3, the DNA is TGTGCCAGCAACTTAGAGAGCGGGATCAGCACAGATACGCAGTATTTT.

This clonotype was seen a handful of times. The chain recombines TRBV7-8 with TRBJ2-5; D is unresolved. Looked up from germline, CDR1 is SGHVS and CDR2 is FQNEAQ. The CDR3 sequence is 14 residues long. The V and J ends lost 5 bases and 5 bases respectively, with 15 bases between them. This CDR3 is CASSPQAAAETQYF. In DNA form, the CDR3 reads TGTGCCAGCAGCCCGCAGGCGGCAGCGGAGACCCAGTACTTC.

This clonotype was observed a few times. This may come from a read error, since a much larger clone is one base off. The CDR3 DNA reads TGCAGCGTTGCACGACAGAGGGCCTACAATGAGCAGTTCTTC. Translated: CSVARQRAYNEQFF. This chain joins TRBV29-1 and TRBJ2-1; the D call may be TRBD1 or TRBD2 (5 bases each). The length of the CDR3 is 14 residues. Trimming pared 4 bases from V and 2 bases from J, leaving 12 bases between. In germline, CDR1 is SQVTM, CDR2 ANQGSEA.

This rearrangement joins TRBV6-1 to TRBJ2-2, with D maybe TRBD1 (6 bases). The CDR3 runs to 17 residues. Germline values: CDR1 MNHNS, CDR2 SASEGT. The V and J ends lost 1 base and 3 bases respectively, with 15 bases between them. The CDR3 nucleotides read TGTGCCAGCAGTGAAGGGAGGACAGAAGCTCACACCGGGGAGCTGTTTTTT. The encoded protein is CASSEGRTEAHTGELFF.

About this clonotype itself: An end of the junction differs from the germline gene, which may be a read error. The chain couples TRBV11-2 to TRBJ2-5; D is possibly TRBD1 or TRBD2 (5 bases each). Germline V gene sequence: CDR1 SGHAT, CDR2 FQNNGV. The CDR3 length is 13 residues. CDR3 in DNA: TGTGCCGGCAGCTTAATCGGGGCAGAGGCCCAGTACTTC. Translating it yields CAGSLIGAEAQYF.

This clonotype has a count of ten or more. This chain connects TRBV4-1 to TRBJ1-5, with D possibly matching TRBD1 (6 bases). Per the germline V gene, CDR1 is MGHRA and CDR2 is YSYEKL. The CDR3 covers 15 residues. Trimming pared 10 bases from V and 0 bases from J, leaving 16 bases between. CDR3 amino acids: CATAPGGLSNQPQHF. The CDR3 DNA reads as TGCGCCACCGCCCCGGGGGGGCTTAGCAATCAGCCCCAGCATTTT.

This clonotype was seen a handful of times. At one of its ends the junction is not consistent with the germline gene, which may arise from a read error. V and J are TRBV12-3 or TRBV12-4 and TRBJ2-3; D perhaps matches TRBD2 (5 bases). This CDR3 is 17 amino acids long. CDR3 in DNA: TGTGCCAGCAGTTTACCGACTATCGGGGAATCCACATATACGCAGTATTTT. The encoded protein is CASSLPTIGESTYTQYF.

To note about this clonotype: This could be a read error, since a much larger clone is one nucleotide away. The V and J genes are TRBV10-3 and TRBJ2-5; TRBD1 is a possible D gene (6 bases). The CDR3 runs 14 residues. V lost 3 bases to trimming and J lost 7 bases, with 15 bases between them. CDR1 and CDR2 (germline): ENHRY, SYGVKD. The CDR3 region is CAISESGRGVTQYF. CDR3 coding DNA: TGTGCCATCAGTGAATCGGGCAGGGGAGTGACCCAGTACTTC.

The chain joins TRBV28 to TRBJ2-5; 12 nucleotides line up with TRBD2. Germline V gene sequence: CDR1 MDHEN, CDR2 SYDVKM. The J segment lost 5 bases and the V segment lost 6 bases, leaving 4 bases of the junction unmatched. CDR3 length: 14 residues. The CDR3 is CASREGLAGETQYF. For the CDR3, the DNA is TGTGCCAGCAGGGAAGGACTAGCGGGGGAGACCCAGTACTTC.

Ten or more counts support this clonotype. The V call is TRBV11-2, the J call TRBJ1-2; D gene uncertain. Trimming took 1 base from V and 8 from J, leaving 17 bases between them. This CDR3 is 15 amino acids long. CDR1 and CDR2 (germline): SGHAT, FQNNGV. CDR3 sequence: CASSLAPKGFEGYTF. CDR3 DNA: TGTGCCAGCAGCTTAGCCCCGAAGGGCTTCGAGGGCTACACCTTC.

A note on this clonotype: An end of the junction does not agree with germline; a read error may underlie this. This chain connects TRBV11-2 to TRBJ2-7, with D possibly called TRBD1 or TRBD2 (5 bases each). The germline V gene encodes CDR1 SGHAT and CDR2 FQNNGV. The CDR3 consists of 14 residues. In DNA form, the CDR3 reads TGTGCCAGCAGCATAGAGGGACGGCTCTACGAGCTGTACTTC. The encoded protein is CASSIEGRLYELYF.